A selection of T cell receptor beta chains follows, all from one sample in a study of T cell responses to AZD1222 COVID-19 vaccine. Libraries were prepared by immunoSEQ multiplex PCR; TCRdb keeps only in-frame clonotypes and omits some of them. The repertoire holds around 99,000 clones, approximately 91% seen once, with 6.5% to 10% in the top ten. The sequenced sample was peripheral blood, obtained 28 days after the second AZD1222 dose. These receptors came from an adult who received the AZD1222 COVID-19 vaccine. CDR3s include the opening cysteine and the closing phenylalanine or tryptophan. The D gene is left open where the match is weak. Clone size appears in some rows only: once, few, many, or a class for an expanded clone.

J: TRBJ1-2; V: TRBV12-3/TRBV12-4; length: 12; D: .; size: few; DNA: TGTGCCAGCAGTCCTCGGGCTGGGAGCTACACCTTC; CDR3: CASSPRAGSYTF
J: TRBJ2-1; V: TRBV3-1/TRBV3-2; length: 13; D: TRBD1; size: .; DNA: TGTGCCAGCAGTCTCAACAGGGGGCATGAGCAGTTCTTC; CDR3: CASSLNRGHEQFF
J: TRBJ1-1; V: TRBV27; length: 14; D: .; size: .; DNA: TGTGCCAGCAGTTTTAAGGGGTTTGGCGCTGAAGCTTTCTTT; CDR3: CASSFKGFGAEAFF
J: TRBJ1-1; V: TRBV7-2; length: 15; D: .; size: .; DNA: TGTGCCAGCAGCTTAGATTCCGGCGTGAACACTGAAGCTTTCTTT; CDR3: CASSLDSGVNTEAFF
J: TRBJ2-2; V: TRBV29-1; length: 13; D: .; size: few; DNA: TGCAGCGTCCAGGGAACTGGTGCCGGGGAGCTGTTTTTT; CDR3: CSVQGTGAGELFF
J: TRBJ1-2; V: TRBV14; length: 13; D: .; size: .; DNA: TGTGCCAGCAGCCAAGACCTTAACTATGGCTACACCTTC; CDR3: CASSQDLNYGYTF
J: TRBJ2-7; V: TRBV3-1/TRBV3-2; length: 15; D: .; size: .; DNA: TGTGCCAGCAGCCAATCACGGGCTCCACCCTACGAGCAGTACTTC; CDR3: CASSQSRAPPYEQYF
J: TRBJ1-3; V: TRBV28; length: 14; D: .; size: .; DNA: TGTGCCAGCAGTTTTAGGGGCGGTGGAAACACCATATATTTT; CDR3: CASSFRGGGNTIYF
J: TRBJ2-6; V: TRBV30; length: 15; D: .; size: .; DNA: TGTGCCTGGCGGACTAAAGTGGCTGGGGCCAACGTCCTGACTTTC; CDR3: CAWRTKVAGANVLTF
J: TRBJ1-1; V: TRBV18; length: 14; D: TRBD1; size: few; DNA: TGTGCCAGCTCACCGGGACAGGTGAGGGCTGAAGCTTTCTTT; CDR3: CASSPGQVRAEAFF
J: TRBJ1-2; V: TRBV11-2; length: 14; D: TRBD1; size: .; DNA: TGTGCCAGCAGCCAACAGGGGCAGGTTTATGGCTACACCTTC; CDR3: CASSQQGQVYGYTF
J: TRBJ2-7; V: TRBV7-9; length: 15; D: TRBD2; size: few; DNA: TGTGCCAGCAGCTCCCCCAGCACTAGCGTCCGCGAGCAGTACTTC; CDR3: CASSSPSTSVREQYF
J: TRBJ2-1; V: TRBV19; length: 13; D: .; size: .; DNA: TGTGCCAGTAGTAGGGTCGTTTACAATGAGCAGTTCTTC; CDR3: CASSRVVYNEQFF
J: TRBJ1-5; V: TRBV2; length: 13; D: .; size: .; DNA: TGTGCCAGCAGCCGACAGGTCTATCAGCCCCAGCATTTT; CDR3: CASSRQVYQPQHF
J: TRBJ2-3; V: TRBV6-6; length: 19; D: TRBD1; size: .; DNA: TGTGCCAGCAGTCCAATAACCCTCGGGACAGGTTCTAGCACAGATACGCAGTATTTT; CDR3: CASSPITLGTGSSTDTQYF
J: TRBJ2-3; V: TRBV5-1; length: 16; D: TRBD1; size: .; DNA: TGCGCCAGCAGCTCTGGGGCGGGGACAGGGACGGATACGCAGTATTTT; CDR3: CASSSGAGTGTDTQYF
J: TRBJ1-6; V: TRBV11-2; length: 14; D: .; size: once; DNA: TGTGCCAGCAGCTTTGGGAGGTATAATTCACCCCTCCACTTT; CDR3: CASSFGRYNSPLHF
J: TRBJ2-7; V: TRBV28; length: 14; D: .; size: few; DNA: TGTGCCAGCACCCCAGAAGTCAATTCCTACGAGCAGTACTTC; CDR3: CASTPEVNSYEQYF
J: TRBJ2-4; V: TRBV27; length: 14; D: TRBD1; size: .; DNA: TGTGCCAGCAGGCCCGGGACAGACAAAAACATTCAGTACTTC; CDR3: CASRPGTDKNIQYF
J: TRBJ2-3; V: TRBV5-1; length: 17; D: .; size: .; DNA: TGCGCCAGCAGCTTGGCCGGGGGACACATTCTCACAGATACGCAGTATTTT; CDR3: CASSLAGGHILTDTQYF
J: TRBJ2-5; V: TRBV28; length: 13; D: .; size: few; DNA: TGTGCCAGCAGTTTATCCTGGGAGGAGACCCAGTACTTC; CDR3: CASSLSWEETQYF
J: TRBJ2-5; V: TRBV7-9; length: 13; D: .; size: .; DNA: TGTGCCAGCAGCTTAGAGGGTAGGGAGACCCAGTACTTC; CDR3: CASSLEGRETQYF
J: TRBJ2-1; V: TRBV28; length: 16; D: TRBD2; size: once; DNA: TGTGCCAGCAGTCCAGGGACTAGCGGGGGTTACAATGAGCAGTTCTTC; CDR3: CASSPGTSGGYNEQFF
J: TRBJ2-1; V: TRBV5-1; length: 13; D: .; size: .; DNA: TGCGCCAGCAGCTTTACAGGCCATAATGAGCAGTTCTTC; CDR3: CASSFTGHNEQFF
J: TRBJ2-7; V: TRBV5-1; length: 12; D: .; size: .; DNA: TGCGCCAGCAGCTTGGACAGGGCCGAGCAGTACTTC; CDR3: CASSLDRAEQYF
J: TRBJ2-3; V: TRBV6-1; length: 13; D: .; size: .; DNA: TGTGCCAGCAGTGAACAGGGCACAGATACGCAGTATTTT; CDR3: CASSEQGTDTQYF
J: TRBJ2-1; V: TRBV24-1; length: 16; D: .; size: .; DNA: TGTGCCACCAGTGATTTGCGTACAGACTTAGAGAATGAGCAGTTCTTC; CDR3: CATSDLRTDLENEQFF
J: TRBJ1-5; V: TRBV4-2; length: 15; D: .; size: .; DNA: TGTGCCAGCAGCCAAGGAGTGAGTAACAATCAGCCCCAGCATTTT; CDR3: CASSQGVSNNQPQHF
J: TRBJ2-7; V: TRBV28; length: 15; D: .; size: .; DNA: TGTGCCAGCAGTTTTTTGGGCTCCTCCTCCTACGAGCAGTACTTC; CDR3: CASSFLGSSSYEQYF
J: TRBJ1-4; V: TRBV10-2; length: 14; D: TRBD1; size: .; DNA: TGCGCCAGCAGTCTGCAACAGGGGGGCGAAAAACTGTTTTTT; CDR3: CASSLQQGGEKLFF
J: TRBJ1-5; V: TRBV2; length: 14; D: .; size: .; DNA: TGTGCCAGCAGTGAAGGGCAGAGACATCAGCCCCAGCATTTT; CDR3: CASSEGQRHQPQHF
J: TRBJ2-3; V: TRBV7-2; length: 14; D: .; size: .; DNA: TGTGCCAGCAGCTTGGACCATAGCACAGATACGCAGTATTTT; CDR3: CASSLDHSTDTQYF
J: TRBJ2-3; V: TRBV12-3/TRBV12-4; length: 13; D: .; size: once; DNA: TGTGCCAGCTTGGGCCAGATGGGAGATACGCAGTATTTT; CDR3: CASLGQMGDTQYF